This TCR beta chain came from a study of control samples from healthy donors and cancer patients. Germline CDR1 is SQVTM and CDR2 is ANQGSEA. This CDR3 is 12 amino acids long. The V and J ends lost 5 bases and 1 base respectively, with 9 bases between them. Sequencing used immunoSEQ multiplex PCR; TCRdb keeps in-frame clones, though not all of them. This table has under 100,000 clones, 88% appearing once. The sample comprised blood. The V call is TRBV29-1, the J call TRBJ2-7; the D is unclear. The receptor comes from a woman aged 70-85 years in good health. CDR3 DNA: TGCAGCGTTTTGGATGGATCCTACGAGCAGTACTTC. It yields the protein CSVLDGSYEQYF.